A selection of T cell receptor beta chains follows, all from one sample in a study of cytomegalovirus exposure and HLA in healthy donors. TCRdb's copy holds only in-frame clones and misses some; the assay was immunoSEQ multiplex PCR. The sample lists about 100,000 clones, around three quarters occurring once. Sequencing was done on a sample of PBMCs. The receptors derive from a female donor in good health and CMV-seropositive. CDR3s include the opening cysteine and the closing phenylalanine or tryptophan. Fields, in order: V gene, D gene, CDR3 protein. D genes are given only for firm matches.

>TRBV5-1|TRBD2
CASSWGTSGGYEQYF
>TRBV7-8|TRBD1
CASSRSDRGNTEAFF
>TRBV4-1|.
CASSQGPQGKKYEQYF
>TRBV30|TRBD1
CAWRTGVANEKLFF
>TRBV7-2|.
CASSHGTLNTEAFF
>TRBV10-3|.
CAISEIGQYGYTF
>TRBV15|TRBD2
CATSRDPTGRAGEQFF
>TRBV19|TRBD1
CASRPKGAAEAFF
>TRBV14|TRBD2
CASSQPGTSPSYEQYF
>TRBV5-1|TRBD1
CASSLVHRGVTEAFF
>TRBV29-1|.
CSGTESYGYTF
>TRBV19|TRBD1
CASSMVQGRETQYF
>TRBV29-1|TRBD1
CSVLDLGTGRYEQYF
>TRBV6-6|TRBD1
CASSSTGGAMEGYTF
>TRBV6-1|TRBD1
CASSEASTGGLAKNIQYF
>TRBV18|TRBD2
CASSPQQTSGGETQYF
>TRBV27|.
CASSFGSGNTQYF
>TRBV5-6|.
CASSIYSYSGANVLTF
>TRBV7-9|.
CASSLRGPGEAGELFF
>TRBV7-9|TRBD2
CASSSPPGTSGSGTGELFF
>TRBV6-5|.
CASSPQGSNEKLFF
>TRBV10-1|.
CASSAGFATEAFF
>TRBV7-9|.
CASSLDGRPHEQYF
>TRBV19|TRBD2
CASSIGNSGSRAGELFF
>TRBV7-2|TRBD2
CASSRGASGSQGEQYF
>TRBV4-2|TRBD1
CASSQDQEQGVQGREKLFF
>TRBV6-4|.
CASSLSGGAGELFF
>TRBV5-1|.
CASSSTGFTNEKLFF
>TRBV7-9|.
CASSHLVNEQFF
>TRBV4-2|.
CASSQNPPREFTDTQYF
>TRBV9|TRBD1
CASSTTGAHTGELFF
>TRBV28|.
CASSFGGTGYNEQFF
>TRBV5-6|.
CASSYGTHGYTF